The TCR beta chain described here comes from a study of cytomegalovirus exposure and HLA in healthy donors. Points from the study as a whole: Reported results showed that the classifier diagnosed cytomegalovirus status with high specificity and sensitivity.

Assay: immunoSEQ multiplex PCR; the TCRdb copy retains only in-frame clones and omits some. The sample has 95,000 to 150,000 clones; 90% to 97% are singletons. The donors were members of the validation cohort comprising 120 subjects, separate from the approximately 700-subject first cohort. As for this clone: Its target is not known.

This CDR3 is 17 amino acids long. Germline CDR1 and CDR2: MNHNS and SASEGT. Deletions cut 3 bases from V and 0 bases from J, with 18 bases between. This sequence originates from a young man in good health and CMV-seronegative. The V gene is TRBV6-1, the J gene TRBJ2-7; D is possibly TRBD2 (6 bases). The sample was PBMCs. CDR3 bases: TGTGCCAGCAGTGAGAGCCCCAGTGCGGGGAACTCCTACGAGCAGTACTTC. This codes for CASSESPSAGNSYEQYF.